These 27 T cell receptor beta chains originate from one sample sequenced in a study of blood T cell repertoires in COVID-19. Assay used: immunoSEQ multiplex PCR; TCRdb lists only in-frame clones, some missing. Here the sample spans 50,000 to 60,000 clones, 88% being singletons. Sequencing used peripheral blood. These receptors originate from a man aged 55 to 70 with active COVID-19.

V is TRBV9 and J is TRBJ2-1, with 7 positions matching TRBD2. CDR1 and CDR2 from the germline V gene are SGDLS and YYNGEE. This CDR3 spans 16 amino acids. V was clipped by 4 bases and J by 0 bases; unmatched bases: 7. CDR3 amino acids: CASSTTGGSSYNEQFF. For the CDR3, the DNA is TGTGCCAGCAGCACAACGGGGGGTAGCTCCTACAATGAGCAGTTCTTC. The complete variable domain, with remaining parts taken from reference TRBV9 and TRBJ2-1, reads DSGVTQTPKHLITATGQRVTLRCSPRSGDLSVYWYQQSLDQGLQFLIQYYNGEERAKGNILERFSAQQFPDLHSELNLSSLELGDSALYFCASSTTGGSSYNEQFFGPGTRLTVL.

This rearrangement joins TRBV2 to TRBJ2-5; D gene uncertain. The CDR3 is 13 amino acids. Germline-derived CDR1 and CDR2 are SNHLY and FYNNEI. V dropped 3 bases and J dropped 1 base, with 6 bases sitting between them. The CDR3 spells CASSDPSQETQYF. Here the CDR3 DNA reads TGTGCCAGCAGTGATCCCTCCCAAGAGACCCAGTACTTC.

The chain joins TRBV11-2 to TRBJ1-6, with D possibly matching TRBD1 (6 bases). CDR1 is SGHAT, CDR2 FQNNGV, per germline. V shed 6 bases and J shed 10 bases, with 19 bases lying between them. The length of the CDR3 is 15 residues. The CDR3 is CASSSTGTRGSPLHF. The CDR3 DNA reads as TGTGCCAGCAGTTCAACCGGGACACGGGGATCACCCCTCCACTTT.

This chain joins TRBV2 and TRBJ2-7; TRBD1 might be the D (6 bases). Germline CDR1 reads SNHLY; CDR2 reads FYNNEI. Deletions cut 6 bases from V and 4 bases from J, with 13 bases between. This CDR3 spans 13 amino acids. Here the CDR3 DNA reads TGTGCCAGCAGCCTCCGGGACATTTACGAGCAGTACTTC. This sequence encodes CASSLRDIYEQYF.

The chain uses TRBV5-1 and TRBJ1-1; D possibly corresponds to TRBD1 (5 bases). Germline V gene data show CDR1 as SGHRS and CDR2 as YFSETQ. Trimming shortened V by 4 bases and J by 5 bases, and 15 bases separated the two germline ends. This CDR3 has 14 amino acids. The CDR3 bases are TGCGCCAGCAGCCCCGGTGGAGGGGAAACTGAAGCTTTCTTT. Encoded protein: CASSPGGGETEAFF.

This sequence joins TRBV2 and TRBJ2-5; possible D gene TRBD2, 5 bases. V was shortened by 3 bases and J by 5 bases, with 13 bases between the two germline ends. CDR1 and CDR2 from the germline V gene are SNHLY and FYNNEI. The CDR3 spans 14 residues. The CDR3 loop is CASSEEVVSETQYF. CDR3 bases: TGTGCCAGCAGTGAGGAGGTTGTTTCGGAGACCCAGTACTTC.

This chain joins TRBV9 and TRBJ2-5; the match to TRBD1 covers 10 bases. This CDR3 comprises 14 residues. V gave up 4 bases and J gave up 4 bases; unmatched junction bases: 4. Germline values: CDR1 SGDLS, CDR2 YYNGEE. In DNA, the CDR3 is TGTGCCAGCAGCCTACGACAGGGGGCAGAGACCCAGTACTTC. It translates to CASSLRQGAETQYF.

The chain joins TRBV18 to TRBJ2-1, with TRBD2 identical over 13 bases. The CDR3 loop spans 21 amino acids. V was clipped by 3 bases and J by 8 bases; unmatched bases: 22. CDR1 is KGHSH, CDR2 LQKENI, per germline. In DNA, the CDR3 is TGTGCCAGCTCACCCCTAGTCTTTGGGACTAGCGGGAAATGGTGGCTCGATGAGCAGTTCTTC. This gives the protein CASSPLVFGTSGKWWLDEQFF.

Turning to this clone: Sequence at one end of the junction differs from germline and may be a read error. This sequence joins TRBV4-1 and TRBJ1-2; the match to TRBD1 covers 12 bases. From germline, CDR1 is MGHRA and CDR2 YSYEKL. There are 14 residues in the CDR3. CDR3 bases: TGCGCCCGCAGCCGCCCCGGGACAGGGGGCGGCTACACCTTC. Its translation: CARSRPGTGGGYTF.

This chain connects TRBV6-4 to TRBJ1-3; D is unresolved. Per germline, CDR1 MRHNA and CDR2 SNTAGT. The CDR3 extends over 13 amino acids. V lost 8 bases and J 0 bases, leaving 8 bases between the germline ends. CDR3 residues: CASAKVSGNTIYF. DNA of the CDR3: TGTGCCAGCGCGAAAGTCTCTGGAAACACCATATATTTT.

This chain joins TRBV11-2 and TRBJ2-1; 8 bases map to TRBD2. CDR1 and CDR2 from the germline V gene are SGHAT and FQNNGV. J was trimmed by 3 bases and V by 5 bases; bases with no gene match: 6. The CDR3 is 15 amino acids. CDR3 residues: CASSGSGSGYNEQFF. The CDR3 DNA sequence: TGTGCCAGCAGCGGGAGCGGGAGCGGCTACAATGAGCAGTTCTTC. Drawing the rest from reference TRBV11-2 and TRBJ2-1, the complete variable domain is EAGVAQSPRYKIIEKRQSVAFWCNPISGHATLYWYQQILGQGPKLLIQFQNNGVVDDSQLPKDRFSAERLKGVDSTLKIQPAKLEDSAVYLCASSGSGSGYNEQFFGPGTRLTVL.

This clone was detected a few times. This sequence joins TRBV19 and TRBJ2-7; possibly TRBD1 for D (6 bases). The CDR3 is made up of 14 amino acids. The ends were cut back, 5 bases at V and 2 bases at J, with 13 bases in the middle. Per the germline V gene, CDR1 is LNHDA and CDR2 is SQIVND (reference sequence). CDR3 coding DNA: TGTGCCAGTAGTTTCAGGGGTTCAACCTACGAGCAGTACTTC. Its protein product is CASSFRGSTYEQYF.

V is TRBV4-2 and J is TRBJ2-5, with TRBD2 matching 8 bases. V dropped 1 base and J dropped 5; count of bases not matched to a gene: 6. This CDR3 is built from 15 residues. From germline, CDR1 is LGHNA and CDR2 YNFKEQ. The CDR3 protein is CASSQGAGAWETQYF. CDR3 DNA: TGTGCCAGCAGCCAAGGAGCGGGAGCCTGGGAGACCCAGTACTTC.

This clone was counted a single time. The chain is built from TRBV9 and TRBJ1-2; 7 nucleotides match TRBD1. V shed 2 bases and J 5 bases; nucleotides not matched to a gene: 12. The CDR3 totals 16 residues. CDR1 is SGDLS and CDR2 is YYNGEE in the germline V gene. In nucleotides, the CDR3 is TGTGCCAGCAGCGTGATGGGGGCAGGGGGTGTTTATGGCTACACCTTC. Translating it yields CASSVMGAGGVYGYTF.

The CDR3: CAWSVHSGIADTQYF. CDR3 DNA sequence: TGTGCCTGGAGTGTACATAGCGGTATAGCAGATACGCAGTATTTT. The chain joins TRBV30 to TRBJ2-3; TRBD2 might be the D (6 bases). The V gene's germline CDR1 is GTSNPN and CDR2 SVGIG (reference sequence). The CDR3 totals 15 residues. The germline V and J ends were trimmed by 0 bases and 4 bases, with 14 bases remaining between them.

J is TRBJ2-5 and V is TRBV11-2, with 10 bases aligning to TRBD1. Losses at the gene ends were 9 bases for V and 5 bases for J; bases not matched to a gene: 9. This CDR3 region has 14 residues. Germline V gene lookup returns CDR1 SGHAT and CDR2 FQNNGV. CDR3: CASHEDRGFETQYF. The CDR3 nucleotides read TGTGCCAGTCACGAGGACAGGGGGTTCGAGACCCAGTACTTC.

The J gene is TRBJ1-2, the V gene TRBV6-1; the D gene is possibly TRBD1 (5 bases). CDR3 length equals 15 residues. V was trimmed by 3 bases and J by 0 bases, leaving 11 bases between them. Germline CDR1 is MNHNS and CDR2 is SASEGT. The CDR3 region has the DNA TGTGCCAGCAGTGACCCGGACACTTCTAACTATGGCTACACCTTC. Encoded protein: CASSDPDTSNYGYTF.

This CDR3 is CASSQVGQGRSYNEQFF. CDR3 sequence (DNA): TGTGCCAGCAGCCAAGTTGGACAGGGCCGCTCCTACAATGAGCAGTTCTTC. The chain is built from TRBV3-1 (or the pseudogene TRBV3-2) and TRBJ2-1; TRBD1 agrees at 8 bases. Germline CDR1 and CDR2: LGHDT and YNNKEL (reference sequence). The V segment lost 1 base and the J segment 0 bases; nucleotides outside the gene matches: 5. The CDR3 has 17 amino acids.

The J gene is TRBJ2-3, the V gene TRBV5-1; D is perhaps TRBD2 (8 bases). The CDR3 is made up of 19 amino acids. In germline, CDR1 is SGHRS, CDR2 YFSETQ. Trimming removed 1 base at V and 3 bases at J, with 24 bases between. The CDR3 here is CASSLNLPGGAGVTDTQYF. DNA for the CDR3: TGCGCCAGCAGCTTGAACCTCCCAGGGGGAGCGGGAGTAACAGATACGCAGTATTTT.

The chain links TRBV27 to TRBJ1-1; 8 positions agree with TRBD1. The length of the CDR3 is 13 residues. Germline CDR1 reads MNHEY; CDR2 reads SMNVEV (reference sequence). After removal of 7 bases from V and 5 bases from J, the junction contained 6 bases not matched to a gene. The CDR3 loop is CASIPQGATEAFF. The CDR3 region has the DNA TGTGCCAGCATTCCGCAGGGGGCGACTGAAGCTTTCTTT.

The chain has TRBV28 and TRBJ2-5, with TRBD1 as a possible D gene (6 bases). V shed 9 bases and J shed 4 bases, with 15 bases lying between them. Germline-derived CDR1 and CDR2 are MDHEN and SYDVKM. There are 13 residues in the CDR3. The CDR3 sequence is CASQGSGIETQYF. CDR3 bases: TGTGCCAGTCAGGGGTCTGGTATAGAGACCCAGTACTTC.

This rearrangement joins TRBV13 to TRBJ2-3; TRBD2 might be the D (7 bases). The CDR3 sequence is 15 residues long. CDR1 is PRHDT and CDR2 is FYEKMQ in the germline V gene (reference sequence). V was shortened by 7 bases and J by 2 bases, with 16 bases between the two germline ends. This chain's CDR3 is CASKGGGTNTDTQYF. The DNA of the CDR3 is TGTGCCAGCAAAGGGGGAGGGACGAACACAGATACGCAGTATTTT.

This clone has just a few counts. The J gene is TRBJ2-7, the V gene TRBV19, with 8 bases identical to TRBD2. CDR3 length: 13 residues. In germline, CDR1 is LNHDA, CDR2 SQIVND (reference sequence). V was clipped by 9 bases and J by 0 bases; unmatched bases: 4. This CDR3 is CASGSGSSYEQYF. CDR3 nucleotide sequence: TGTGCCAGCGGCAGCGGGAGCTCCTACGAGCAGTACTTC. The full variable domain, rest sourced from reference TRBV19 and TRBJ2-7, is DGGITQSPKYLFRKEGQNVTLSCEQNLNHDAMYWYRQDPGQGLRLIYYSQIVNDFQKGDIAEGYSVSREKKESFPLTVTSAQKNPTAFYLCASGSGSSYEQYFGPGTRLTVT.

This chain connects TRBV28 to TRBJ1-1; maybe TRBD1 (6 bases). The CDR3 consists of 14 residues. Trimming pared 3 bases from V and 3 bases from J, leaving 11 bases between. Germline CDR1 and CDR2: MDHEN and SYDVKM. CDR3 loop: CASSFRGKDTEAFF. CDR3 nucleotides: TGTGCCAGCAGTTTCAGGGGTAAGGACACTGAAGCTTTCTTT.

The CDR3 is CASSPRTAGGQETQYF. DNA of the CDR3: TGCGCCAGCAGCCCACGTACAGCGGGAGGTCAAGAGACCCAGTACTTC. This chain connects TRBV4-1 to TRBJ2-5; TRBD2 matches 9 bases. After removal of 4 bases from V and 2 bases from J, the junction contained 8 bases not matched to a gene. This CDR3 is built from 16 residues. Germline lookup yields CDR1 MGHRA and CDR2 YSYEKL.

Here the CDR3 reads CASSQGQGANYGYTF. As DNA, the CDR3 is TGCGCCAGCAGCCAAGGACAGGGTGCCAACTATGGCTACACCTTC. The chain couples TRBV4-1 to TRBJ1-2; 7 bases fit TRBD1. Trimming cost V 1 base and J 2 bases; bases outside gene matches: 4. CDR3 size: 15 residues. Germline CDR1 MGHRA, CDR2 YSYEKL.

This clone was detected only once. The rearrangement joins TRBV7-6 to TRBJ1-6, with D possibly being TRBD1 (5 bases). From germline, CDR1 is SGHVS and CDR2 FNYEAQ. The CDR3 contains 17 residues. V shed 1 base and J shed 10 bases, with 20 bases lying between them. CDR3 loop: CASSLVAEPTVKSPLHF. In nucleotides, the CDR3 is TGTGCCAGCAGCTTAGTAGCCGAGCCGACAGTTAAGTCACCCCTCCACTTT. Combining the CDR3 with reference TRBV7-6 and TRBJ1-6 gives the whole variable domain GAGVSQSPRYKVTKRGQDVALRCDPISGHVSLYWYRQALGQGPEFLTYFNYEAQQDKSGLPNDRFSAERPEGSISTLTIQRTEQRDSAMYRCASSLVAEPTVKSPLHFGNGTRLTVT.